Shown below are 22 T cell receptor beta chains from a single sample sequenced in a study of radiotherapy plus CTLA-4 blockade in lung cancer. Clones were sequenced by immunoSEQ multiplex PCR, and TCRdb holds only the in-frame ones, with some missing. The sample holds some 46,000 clones; 77% are singletons and the top ten take approximately 2.6%. Sequenced material: peripheral blood, taken from a patient treated with radiotherapy plus ipilimumab. These receptors originate from a human donor with non-small cell lung cancer whose response to radiotherapy plus ipilimumab could not be evaluated.

V gene TRBV13 combines with J gene TRBJ2-7; D is perhaps TRBD1 (5 bases). The CDR3 consists of 14 residues. Germline lookup yields CDR1 PRHDT and CDR2 FYEKMQ (reference sequence). V lost 4 bases to trimming and J lost 3 bases, with 13 bases between them. CDR3 amino acids: CASSSRVGVYEQYF. The CDR3 nucleotides read TGTGCCAGCAGCTCCCGAGTAGGGGTCTACGAGCAGTACTTC. The whole variable domain, remainder taken from reference TRBV13 and TRBJ2-7, is AAGVIQSPRHLIKEKRETATLKCYPIPRHDTVYWYQQGPGQDPQFLISFYEKMQSDKGSIPDRFSAQQFSDYHSELNMSSLELGDSALYFCASSSRVGVYEQYFGPGTRLTVT.

This clone was seen more than once but under ten times. V is TRBV7-8 and J is TRBJ2-2; 8 bases map to TRBD1. V lost 10 bases, J lost 1 base, and 2 bases stayed unmatched. This CDR3 has 13 amino acids. Germline V lookup: CDR1 SGHVS, CDR2 FQNEAQ. Here the CDR3 DNA reads TGTGCCACCGGGACAGGGAACACCGGGGAGCTGTTTTTT. It specifies CATGTGNTGELFF.

The chain recombines TRBV6-1 with TRBJ1-4, with TRBD1 matching over 9 bases. Trimming cost V 5 bases and J 6 bases; bases outside gene matches: 7. This CDR3 comprises 15 residues. Germline V gives CDR1 MNHNS, CDR2 SASEGT. CDR3 sequence (DNA): TGTGCCAGCAGTACCCTAGACAGGGGGTATGAAAAACTGTTTTTT. This translates into CASSTLDRGYEKLFF.

The chain recombines TRBV28 with TRBJ2-7; unclear D gene. The germline CDR1 and CDR2 sequences are MDHEN and SYDVKM. The CDR3 is made up of 12 amino acids. Deletions cut 4 bases from V and 0 bases from J, with 4 bases between. The CDR3 region has the DNA TGTGCCAGCAGTTCCAGCTCCTACGAGCAGTACTTC. The encoded protein is CASSSSSYEQYF.

The V gene is TRBV28, the J gene TRBJ2-7; 7 bases are shared with TRBD2. CDR3 length: 16 amino acids. Germline V gene sequence: CDR1 MDHEN, CDR2 SYDVKM. V lost 8 bases to trimming and J lost 0 bases; unmatched junction nucleotides: 13. In nucleotides, the CDR3 is TGTGCCAGCCACCCGGGCGGGCTAGCGGCCTCCTACGAGCAGTACTTC. Its translation: CASHPGGLAASYEQYF. The full variable domain, with the rest looked up from reference TRBV28 and TRBJ2-7, is DVKVTQSSRYLVKRTGEKVFLECVQDMDHENMFWYRQDPGLGLRLIYFSYDVKMKEKGDIPEGYSVSREKKERFSLILESASTNQTSMYLCASHPGGLAASYEQYFGPGTRLTVT.

The rearrangement uses TRBV7-9 and TRBJ1-6, with 7 bases matching TRBD1. J lost 9 bases, V lost 4 bases, and 6 bases had no gene match. The CDR3 is 14 amino acids. Germline loops: CDR1 SEHNR, CDR2 FQNEAQ (reference sequence). The CDR3 region is CASSWDSWASPLHF. The CDR3 DNA is TGTGCCAGCAGCTGGGACAGCTGGGCTTCACCCCTCCACTTT.

The V gene is TRBV5-6, the J gene TRBJ1-1; D remains unclear. Germline-derived CDR1 and CDR2 are SGHDT and YYEEEE. Trimming cost V 2 bases and J 2 bases, with 4 bases left between them. The CDR3 sequence is 12 residues long. CDR3 nucleotides: TGTGCCAGCAGCTTACTAAACACTGAAGCTTTCTTT. It yields the protein CASSLLNTEAFF.

The chain carries TRBV27 and TRBJ2-7; 9 bases line up with TRBD1. The CDR3 is made up of 16 amino acids. Germline CDR1 and CDR2: MNHEY and SMNVEV (reference sequence). The ends lost 0 bases at V and 4 bases at J; junction bases unmatched: 7. This CDR3 reads CASSLSPGTGWYEQYF. CDR3 nucleotide sequence: TGTGCCAGCAGTTTATCGCCGGGGACAGGGTGGTACGAGCAGTACTTC.

This chain joins TRBV6-5 and TRBJ2-5; 7 nucleotides line up with TRBD2. The CDR3 is 13 amino acids. J gave up 7 bases and V 4 bases, and 6 bases lay outside the gene matches. CDR1 and CDR2 (germline): MNHEY, SVGAGI. CDR3 amino acids: CASSSLREGTQYF. CDR3 DNA sequence: TGTGCCAGCAGTTCCCTCAGGGAGGGGACCCAGTACTTC.

This chain joins TRBV5-5 and TRBJ2-5; possible D gene TRBD1, 6 bases. The CDR3 extends over 15 amino acids. V gave up 0 bases and J gave up 9 bases, with 18 bases separating them. Germline V lookup: CDR1 SGHKS, CDR2 YYEKEE (reference sequence). The CDR3 is CASSLEGGQGMAQYF. The CDR3 DNA is TGTGCCAGCAGCTTGGAGGGCGGCCAGGGGATGGCCCAGTACTTC.

The rearrangement joins TRBV18 to TRBJ2-1; 11 nucleotides match TRBD1. V was pared by 4 bases and J by 0 bases, with 5 bases of the junction left unmatched. Per germline, CDR1 KGHSH and CDR2 LQKENI. This CDR3 is 17 amino acids long. CDR3: CASSRTGTGGSYNEQFF. The CDR3 DNA is TGTGCCAGCTCACGCACCGGGACAGGGGGCTCCTACAATGAGCAGTTCTTC. Full variable domain (rest looked up from reference TRBV18 and TRBJ2-1): NAGVMQNPRHLVRRRGQEARLRCSPMKGHSHVYWYRQLPEEGLKFMVYLQKENIIDESGMPKERFSAEFPKEGPSILRIQQVVRGDSAAYFCASSRTGTGGSYNEQFFGPGTRLTVL.

The V gene is TRBV19, the J gene TRBJ2-7, with TRBD2 matching 7 bases. The CDR3 sequence is 16 residues long. The V gene end was trimmed by 3 bases and the J gene end by 4 bases; junction bases not matched to a gene: 12. The germline V gene has CDR1 LNHDA and CDR2 SQIVND (reference sequence). CDR3 coding DNA: TGTGCCAGTAGTATGCTCGGGGGGTCACCCCAATACGAGCAGTACTTC. It is translated as CASSMLGGSPQYEQYF.

The gene calls are TRBV10-3 and TRBJ2-2, with 7 bases fitting TRBD2. J gave up 2 bases and V 8 bases, and 5 bases lay outside the gene matches. The CDR3 totals 14 residues. Germline CDR1 is ENHRY and CDR2 is SYGVKD. Here the CDR3 reads CAIAAGANTGELFF. The CDR3 DNA is TGTGCCATCGCGGCGGGAGCTAACACCGGGGAGCTGTTTTTT.

The CDR3 nucleotides are TGTGCCAGCAGCGCGAGGGACAACAGTAATGAAAAACTGTTTTTT. Encoded protein: CASSARDNSNEKLFF. The V call is TRBV9, the J call TRBJ1-4; possible D gene TRBD1, 6 bases. Germline V CDR1 and CDR2: SGDLS, YYNGEE. This CDR3 contains 15 residues. The ends were cut back, 3 bases at V and 4 bases at J, with 13 bases in the middle.

This clone was seen a few times. This chain links TRBV30 with TRBJ1-4; possible D gene TRBD1, 6 bases. The CDR3 is 16 residues long. Germline assignment: CDR1 GTSNPN and CDR2 SVGIG (reference sequence). The ends were cut back, 2 bases at V and 0 bases at J, with 13 bases in the middle. CDR3 amino acids: CAWSRDRTATNEKLFF. The CDR3 DNA is TGTGCCTGGAGTCGAGACAGGACAGCAACTAATGAAAAACTGTTTTTT.

The rearrangement joins TRBV5-8 to TRBJ2-7; 9 bases fit TRBD1. Trimming removed 4 bases from V and 4 bases from J; junction bases left unmatched: 6. This CDR3 is built from 14 residues. CDR1 and CDR2 (germline): SGHTS, YDEGEE. The CDR3 spells CASSKQGANYEQYF. Written as DNA, the CDR3 is TGTGCCAGCAGCAAACAGGGGGCGAATTACGAGCAGTACTTC.

The chain links TRBV28 to TRBJ1-5; D is perhaps TRBD1 (5 bases). Trimming shortened V by 6 bases and J by 0 bases, and 15 bases separated the two germline ends. The CDR3 contains 16 residues. Germline V gives CDR1 MDHEN, CDR2 SYDVKM. For the CDR3, the DNA is TGTGCCAGCAGACTTCAGGGCGGATTTAGCAATCAGCCCCAGCATTTT. Encoded protein: CASRLQGGFSNQPQHF.

The rearrangement uses TRBV9 and TRBJ2-5; D ambiguous. The V end was cut by 0 bases, the J end by 3 bases, with 6 bases between. The CDR3 has 13 amino acids. Looked up from germline, CDR1 is SGDLS and CDR2 is YYNGEE. Here the CDR3 DNA reads TGTGCCAGCAGCGTAGCTATGGAAGAGACCCAGTACTTC. It specifies CASSVAMEETQYF.

This clone was observed a single time. The rearrangement links TRBV7-9 to TRBJ1-2; TRBD1 matches at 9 bases. The germline V gene has CDR1 SEHNR and CDR2 FQNEAQ (reference sequence). The CDR3 runs 16 residues. The J segment lost 0 bases and the V segment lost 5 bases, leaving 7 bases of the junction unmatched. CDR3 DNA: TGTGCCAGCAGCCCCCCGGGACAGGGAGCTAACTATGGCTACACCTTC. This codes for CASSPPGQGANYGYTF.

V gene TRBV5-1 combines with J gene TRBJ2-5; perhaps TRBD2 as D (6 bases). This CDR3 has 15 residues. Germline CDR1 SGHRS, CDR2 YFSETQ. V was shortened by 4 bases and J by 4 bases, with 17 bases between the two germline ends. CDR3 sequence (DNA): TGCGCCAGCAGCGCCCGGGACTCATGGGGAGAGACCCAGTACTTC. It specifies CASSARDSWGETQYF.

The rearrangement joins TRBV28 to TRBJ1-2; TRBD1 might be the D (5 bases). The CDR3 sequence is 15 residues long. V lost 4 bases and J 0 bases, leaving 12 bases between the germline ends. Germline lookup yields CDR1 MDHEN and CDR2 SYDVKM. CDR3 DNA: TGTGCCAGCAGTTCCAGACAGCTTCCTAACTATGGCTACACCTTC. This sequence encodes CASSSRQLPNYGYTF.

The chain uses TRBV27 and TRBJ1-2, with TRBD1 as a possible D gene (5 bases). This CDR3 has 17 residues. V lost 0 bases and J 0 bases, leaving 14 bases between the germline ends. Per germline, CDR1 MNHEY and CDR2 SMNVEV (reference sequence). Here the CDR3 DNA reads TGTGCCAGCAGTTTATCCCAACAGGCCCCAGCTAACTATGGCTACACCTTC. Its protein is CASSLSQQAPANYGYTF.